These 21 T cell receptor beta chains were sequenced from one sample in a study of human T cells and chemical hapten exposure. One entry per CDR3 protein results from TCRdb running MiXCR on the RACE reads. The profile shows 250,000 or so distinct CDR3 sequences, just under 8% of them singletons. As to time point: pre-sensitization, week 0. Documented treatment: therapeutic diphenylcyclopropenone sensitization with weekly scalp DPC. This sample comprised whole blood, obtained in connection with sensitization to the hapten diphenylcyclopropenone (DPC). The receptors were gathered from a man aged 18 to 29 with alopecia areata. Some clones in this sample may be carry-over from other donors' samples.

The rearrangement links TRBV20-1 to TRBJ2-7; 12 bases are shared with TRBD2. This CDR3 is 14 amino acids long. Germline CDR1 and CDR2: DFQATT and SNEGSKA (reference sequence). V gave up 2 bases and J gave up 4 bases; unmatched junction bases: 3. This CDR3 is CSARQLAGGYEQYF. In DNA, the CDR3 is TGCAGTGCTAGACAACTAGCGGGGGGTTACGAGCAGTACTTC.

This clonotype showed up just a few times. The chain has TRBV20-1 and TRBJ2-1; 8 bases map to TRBD2. The CDR3 runs 14 residues. V shed 5 bases and J 6 bases; nucleotides not matched to a gene: 9. Germline CDR1 and CDR2: DFQATT and SNEGSKA (reference sequence). This CDR3 reads CSALPGLAINEQFF. Here the CDR3 DNA reads TGCAGTGCTCTCCCCGGACTAGCAATCAATGAGCAGTTCTTC.

The chain uses TRBV4-1 and TRBJ1-1; the D gene is possibly TRBD1 (5 bases). The length of the CDR3 is 12 residues. The germline gives CDR1 MGHRA, CDR2 YSYEKL. The V and J ends lost 5 bases and 9 bases respectively, with 13 bases between them. The CDR3 here is CASSAPGPKAFF. In nucleotides, the CDR3 is TGCGCCAGCAGCGCACCGGGACCGAAAGCTTTCTTT.

This clonotype came up many times. V gene TRBV28 combines with J gene TRBJ2-7; D ambiguous. The CDR3 is made up of 8 amino acids. Germline-derived CDR1 and CDR2 are MDHEN and SYDVKM. The DNA for the CDR3 is TGTGCAAACTACGAGCAGTACTTC. Protein product: CANYEQYF.

This clonotype was found a few times. The chain uses TRBV6-1 and TRBJ2-1; no clear D gene. This CDR3 has 13 residues. Germline V lookup: CDR1 MNHNS, CDR2 SASEGT. The germline V and J ends were trimmed by 4 bases and 4 bases, with 8 bases remaining between them. This CDR3 reads CASSVDAYNEQFF. The CDR3, as DNA: TGTGCCAGCAGTGTAGACGCGTACAATGAGCAGTTCTTC.

The rearrangement joins TRBV6-5 to TRBJ1-1; 9 positions agree with TRBD1. The CDR3 has 14 residues. The V and J ends lost 7 bases and 3 bases, in that order; junction bases with no gene match: 6. Germline loops: CDR1 MNHEY, CDR2 SVGAGI. The chain's CDR3 is CASTWGTGYTEAFF. In DNA, the CDR3 is TGTGCCAGCACATGGGGGACAGGGTACACTGAAGCTTTCTTT.

The V and J genes are TRBV5-1 and TRBJ2-3; D assignment may be TRBD1 or TRBD2 (6 bases each). Germline-derived CDR1 and CDR2 are SGHRS and YFSETQ. Trimming took off 1 base at V and 5 bases at J, with 11 bases between the two ends. The CDR3 contains 14 residues. The CDR3 DNA is TGCGCCAGCAGCTTGATCGGGGGCCTAGATACGCAGTATTTT. Protein product: CASSLIGGLDTQYF. The complete variable domain, with remaining parts taken from reference TRBV5-1 and TRBJ2-3, reads KAGVTQTPRYLIKTRGQQVTLSCSPISGHRSVSWYQQTPGQGLQFLFEYFSETQRNKGNFPGRFSGRQFSNSRSEMNVSTLELGDSALYLCASSLIGGLDTQYFGPGTRLTVL.

V is TRBV7-9 and J is TRBJ2-4; D assignment may be TRBD1 or TRBD2 (5 bases each). There are 15 residues in the CDR3. Germline CDR1 reads SEHNR; CDR2 reads FQNEAQ (reference sequence). V was cut by 6 bases and J by 6 bases, with 18 bases left in between. CDR3 DNA: TGTGCCAGCAGTGTTACGGGACGTACCCCAAACATTCAGTACTTC. Protein: CASSVTGRTPNIQYF.

The chain uses TRBV3-1 and TRBJ1-5, with 8 bases fitting TRBD1. Trimming removed 1 base from V and 6 bases from J; junction bases left unmatched: 8. Germline loops: CDR1 LGHDT, CDR2 YNNKEL (reference sequence). The CDR3 is 16 residues long. The CDR3 loop is CASSQGLTGAIQPQHF. CDR3 bases: TGTGCCAGCAGCCAAGGACTGACAGGGGCCATTCAGCCCCAGCATTTT.

This clonotype was observed a few times. The chain uses TRBV29-1 and TRBJ2-7; 7 positions match TRBD2. The CDR3 is 15 residues long. Germline V gene sequence: CDR1 SQVTM, CDR2 ANQGSEA. With V trimmed by 4 bases and J by 2 bases, 11 bases remained unmatched. The CDR3 sequence: CSVVPLRGSTYEQYF. The DNA for the CDR3 is TGCAGCGTTGTTCCGTTGCGGGGGTCTACCTACGAGCAGTACTTC.

This clonotype was recorded a few times. The chain joins TRBV7-2 to TRBJ1-2, with 7 positions matching TRBD1. V was pared by 1 base and J by 0 bases, with 5 bases of the junction left unmatched. This CDR3 contains 16 residues. In germline, CDR1 is SGHTA, CDR2 FQGNSA. The CDR3 here is CASSLDIGTANYGYTF. The DNA of the CDR3 is TGTGCCAGCAGCTTAGATATCGGGACAGCTAACTATGGCTACACCTTC. Full variable domain (missing parts from reference TRBV7-2 and TRBJ1-2): GAGVSQSPSNKVTEKGKDVELRCDPISGHTALYWYRQSLGQGLEFLIYFQGNSAPDKSGLPSDRFSAERTGGSVSTLTIQRTQQEDSAVYLCASSLDIGTANYGYTFGSGTRLTVV.

The V gene is TRBV7-9, the J gene TRBJ1-4, with a tentative D call TRBD1 (5 bases). Trimming stripped 2 bases from V and 0 bases from J, with 7 bases between. The germline V gene has CDR1 SEHNR and CDR2 FQNEAQ (reference sequence). The CDR3 spans 15 residues. The CDR3 spells CASSLSTATNEKLFF. The CDR3 nucleotides are TGTGCCAGCAGCTTATCGACAGCAACTAATGAAAAACTGTTTTTT.

The sample holds many counts of this clonotype. The chain joins TRBV15 to TRBJ2-7; D remains unclear. Trimming stripped 0 bases from V and 2 bases from J, with 5 bases between. This CDR3 region has 13 residues. Germline V lookup: CDR1 LNHNV, CDR2 YYDKDF (reference sequence). The chain's CDR3 is CATSRDRTYEQYV. For the CDR3, the DNA is TGTGCCACCAGCAGAGATAGAACCTACGAGCAGTACGTC.

In this sample, this clonotype turned up many times. J is TRBJ2-5 and V is TRBV11-1, with TRBD2 identical over 11 bases. CDR1 is SGHAT, CDR2 FQDESV, per germline (reference sequence). CDR3 size: 18 residues. With 2 bases clipped from V and 0 bases from J, the junction kept 8 bases outside the gene matches. The CDR3 region is CASSLSTSGGQYQETQYF. The CDR3 DNA reads TGTGCCAGCAGCTTATCAACTAGCGGGGGCCAGTACCAAGAGACCCAGTACTTC.

This clonotype was picked up a small number of times. The V call is TRBV20-1, the J call TRBJ2-3; 11 positions agree with TRBD1. Germline loops: CDR1 DFQATT, CDR2 SNEGSKA (reference sequence). This CDR3 has 16 residues. The trim removed 4 bases at V and 3 bases at J, leaving 9 bases unmatched. The CDR3 protein is CSATERDRGETDTQYF. The DNA of the CDR3 is TGCAGTGCTACCGAAAGGGACAGGGGGGAGACAGATACGCAGTATTTT.

Only a few counts were recorded for this clonotype. Here the CDR3 reads CASLDYATLYNEQFF. The CDR3 bases are TGTGCCAGTTTAGACTACGCGACTCTCTACAATGAGCAGTTCTTC. The chain links TRBV6-1 to TRBJ2-1; D may be TRBD2 (5 bases). Germline assignment: CDR1 MNHNS and CDR2 SASEGT. The CDR3 contains 15 residues. The V gene lost 9 bases and the J gene lost 3 bases, with 18 bases spanning the gap.

The CDR3 DNA is TGTGCCAGCAGTAAACCGGGACAACAAGAGACCCAGTACTTC. Amino acid sequence: CASSKPGQQETQYF. This chain joins TRBV25-1 and TRBJ2-5, with a possible D match to TRBD1 (6 bases). CDR1 is MGHDK, CDR2 SYGVNS, per germline. The CDR3 totals 14 residues. The V end was cut by 5 bases, the J end by 2 bases, with 12 bases between.

The genes are TRBV20-1 and TRBJ1-2; the D is unclear. The CDR3 is made up of 12 amino acids. V lost 4 bases and J 4 bases, leaving 10 bases between the germline ends. Germline CDR1 DFQATT, CDR2 SNEGSKA (reference sequence). This CDR3 reads CSAMNVSYGYTF. For the CDR3, the DNA is TGCAGTGCTATGAACGTTAGCTATGGCTACACCTTC.

This clonotype was picked up a small number of times. The V gene is TRBV20-1, the J gene TRBJ1-5, with D possibly matching TRBD1 (5 bases). The germline V gene has CDR1 DFQATT and CDR2 SNEGSKA (reference sequence). This CDR3 contains 13 residues. Trimming left V 5 bases short and J 7 bases short, with 15 bases between. The CDR3 spells CSAPQRGGQPQHF. CDR3 DNA: TGCAGTGCTCCCCAAAGGGGCGGACAGCCCCAGCATTTT.

This clonotype was observed at least ten times. DNA for the CDR3: TGTGCCAGCAGCTTGGGGACAGGGAGGAATTCACCCCTCCACTTT. It is translated as CASSLGTGRNSPLHF. The chain links TRBV5-6 to TRBJ1-6; TRBD1 matches 8 bases. The V gene's germline CDR1 is SGHDT and CDR2 YYEEEE. The V segment lost 0 bases and the J segment 7 bases; nucleotides outside the gene matches: 3. This CDR3 contains 15 residues.

The genes are TRBV11-3 and TRBJ2-5; weak D call: TRBD2 (5 bases). Trimming took off 4 bases at V and 4 bases at J, with 10 bases between the two ends. CDR1 is SGHNT, CDR2 YENEEA, per germline. CDR3 length: 13 residues. DNA of the CDR3: TGTGCCAGCAGCTCGGGGAACGGAGAGACCCAGTACTTC. It yields the protein CASSSGNGETQYF.